This TCR beta chain was identified in a study of cytomegalovirus exposure and HLA in healthy donors. Study details: Early release data held 85 million or so unique TCRs from HLA-typed donors.

Looked up from germline, CDR1 is SGHKS and CDR2 is YYEKEE (reference sequence). The V gene lost 6 bases and the J gene lost 5 bases, with 12 bases spanning the gap. This CDR3 has 14 amino acids. Researchers ran the PCR with 60 Vbeta and 13 Jbeta primers. Assay used: immunoSEQ multiplex PCR; TCRdb lists only in-frame clones, some missing. The profile shows about 160,000 clones, approximately 81% of them singletons. The V call is TRBV5-5, the J call TRBJ1-6; D perhaps matches TRBD1 (6 bases). The sequenced sample consisted of PBMCs. This receptor was taken from a male donor in good health and CMV-seronegative. The CDR3 bases are TGTGCCAGCACTTTGGGACAAGATAATTCACCCCTCCACTTT. Translation: CASTLGQDNSPLHF.